These T cell receptor beta chains were read from a single sample in a study of lymphopenia after photon versus proton radiotherapy. TCRdb's table, derived via immunoSEQ multiplex PCR, lists solely in-frame clones and lacks some. The sample gives 70,000 to 95,000 clones, about 83% of which show up once; 1.2% to 1.5% is in the top ten. The sequenced sample was peripheral blood, obtained from a patient treated with proton-based radiotherapy. The receptors shown here come from a man between 60 and 75 years old with pancreatic cancer. The CDR3 runs from the conserved cysteine through the conserved F or W. Expanded clones are given a class, and other clones once, few, many or no size at all.

clone_size	v_call	j_call	cdr3_aa
NA	TRBV28	TRBJ1-1	CASRKTGGGSARAFF
NA	TRBV28	TRBJ1-2	CASSLLRQGAGGYTF
NA	TRBV5-4	TRBJ2-7	CASSLFGLAGGEQYF
once	TRBV7-9	TRBJ2-5	CASSLRGLGGRARQETQYF
NA	TRBV5-1	TRBJ2-7	CASSPAPGTGTYEQYF
once	TRBV7-8	TRBJ2-7	CASSLVGLGGGEQYF
NA	TRBV7-6	TRBJ2-7	CASSLLAGVRGEQYF
NA	TRBV28	TRBJ2-3	CASSLQVRDTQYF
NA	TRBV4-2	TRBJ2-7	CASSQDFVRDRGRYEQYF
NA	TRBV27	TRBJ2-3	CASSLLAGTRLSRDTQYF
NA	TRBV30	TRBJ1-5	CAWLRPGQGTQPQHF
NA	TRBV27	TRBJ2-7	CASSFASGSYEQYF
NA	TRBV28	TRBJ2-1	CASSRTSGGLNEQFF
NA	TRBV15	TRBJ2-7	CATSPSGGSTTSSYEQYF
NA	TRBV27	TRBJ2-7	CASSLSKVAGVYEQYF
NA	TRBV19	TRBJ2-5	CASRRAFGETQYF
NA	TRBV28	TRBJ1-1	CASGVQQPPTSF
NA	TRBV7-9	TRBJ2-7	CASSSRISPYEQYF
many	TRBV7-3	TRBJ2-3	CASSPGQVTDTQYF